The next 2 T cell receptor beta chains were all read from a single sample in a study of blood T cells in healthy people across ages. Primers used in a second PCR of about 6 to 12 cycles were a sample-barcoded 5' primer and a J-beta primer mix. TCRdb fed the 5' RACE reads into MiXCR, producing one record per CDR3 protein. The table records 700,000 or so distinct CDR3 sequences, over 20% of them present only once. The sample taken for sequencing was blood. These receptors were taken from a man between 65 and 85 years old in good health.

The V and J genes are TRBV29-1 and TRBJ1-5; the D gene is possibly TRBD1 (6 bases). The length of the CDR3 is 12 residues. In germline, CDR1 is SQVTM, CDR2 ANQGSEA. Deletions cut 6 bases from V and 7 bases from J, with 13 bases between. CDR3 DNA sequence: TGCAGCGTACTAGTCGGGGGCCAGCCCCAGCATTTT. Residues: CSVLVGGQPQHF.

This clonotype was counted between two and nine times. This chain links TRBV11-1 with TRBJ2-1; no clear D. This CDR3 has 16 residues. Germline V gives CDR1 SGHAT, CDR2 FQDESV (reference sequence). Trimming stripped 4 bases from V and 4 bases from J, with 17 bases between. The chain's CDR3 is CASSSGRLKSYNEQFF. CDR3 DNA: TGTGCCAGCAGCTCTGGGCGGCTGAAATCTTACAATGAGCAGTTCTTC. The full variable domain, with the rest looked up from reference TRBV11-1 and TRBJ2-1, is EAEVAQSPRYKITEKSQAVAFWCDPISGHATLYWYRQILGQGPELLVQFQDESVVDDSQLPKDRFSAERLKGVDSTLKIQPAELGDSAMYLCASSSGRLKSYNEQFFGPGTRLTVL.